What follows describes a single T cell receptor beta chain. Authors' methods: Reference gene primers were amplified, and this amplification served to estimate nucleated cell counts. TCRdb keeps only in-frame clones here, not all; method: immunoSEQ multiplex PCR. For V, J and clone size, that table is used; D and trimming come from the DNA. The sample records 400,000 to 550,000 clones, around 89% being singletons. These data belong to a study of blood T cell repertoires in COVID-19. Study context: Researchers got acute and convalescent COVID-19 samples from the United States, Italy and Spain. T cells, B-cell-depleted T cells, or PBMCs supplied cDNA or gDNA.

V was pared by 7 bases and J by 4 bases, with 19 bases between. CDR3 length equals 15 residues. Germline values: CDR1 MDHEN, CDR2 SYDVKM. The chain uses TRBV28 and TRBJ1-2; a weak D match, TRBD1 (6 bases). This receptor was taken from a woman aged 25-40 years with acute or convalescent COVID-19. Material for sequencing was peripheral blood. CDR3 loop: CASTPYREKAYGYTF. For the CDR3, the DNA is TGTGCCAGCACACCTTACAGGGAGAAGGCCTATGGCTACACCTTC.